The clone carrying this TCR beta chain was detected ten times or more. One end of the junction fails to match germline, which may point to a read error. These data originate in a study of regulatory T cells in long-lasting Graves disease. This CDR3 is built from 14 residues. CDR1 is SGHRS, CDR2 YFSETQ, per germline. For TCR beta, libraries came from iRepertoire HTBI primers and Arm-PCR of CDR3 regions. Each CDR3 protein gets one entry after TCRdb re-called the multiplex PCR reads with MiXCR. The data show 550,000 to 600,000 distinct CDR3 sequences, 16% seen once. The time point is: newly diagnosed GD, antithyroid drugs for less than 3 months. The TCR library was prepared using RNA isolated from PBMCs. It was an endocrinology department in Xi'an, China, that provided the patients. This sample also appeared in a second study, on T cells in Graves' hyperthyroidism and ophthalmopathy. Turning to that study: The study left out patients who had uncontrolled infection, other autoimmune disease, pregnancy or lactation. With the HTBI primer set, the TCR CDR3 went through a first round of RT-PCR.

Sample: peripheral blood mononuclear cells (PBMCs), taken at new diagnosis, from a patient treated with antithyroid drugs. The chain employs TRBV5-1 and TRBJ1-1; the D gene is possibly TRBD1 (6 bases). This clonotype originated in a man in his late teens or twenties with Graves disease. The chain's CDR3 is CASSSTGSDTEAFF. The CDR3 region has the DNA TGTGCCAGCAGCTCCACAGGGTCGGACACTGAAGCTTTCTTT. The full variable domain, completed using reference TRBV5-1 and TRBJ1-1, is KAGVTQTPRYLIKTRGQQVTLSCSPISGHRSVSWYQQTPGQGLQFLFEYFSETQRNKGNFPGRFSGRQFSNSRSEMNVSTLELGDSALYLCASSSTGSDTEAFFGQGTRLTVV.